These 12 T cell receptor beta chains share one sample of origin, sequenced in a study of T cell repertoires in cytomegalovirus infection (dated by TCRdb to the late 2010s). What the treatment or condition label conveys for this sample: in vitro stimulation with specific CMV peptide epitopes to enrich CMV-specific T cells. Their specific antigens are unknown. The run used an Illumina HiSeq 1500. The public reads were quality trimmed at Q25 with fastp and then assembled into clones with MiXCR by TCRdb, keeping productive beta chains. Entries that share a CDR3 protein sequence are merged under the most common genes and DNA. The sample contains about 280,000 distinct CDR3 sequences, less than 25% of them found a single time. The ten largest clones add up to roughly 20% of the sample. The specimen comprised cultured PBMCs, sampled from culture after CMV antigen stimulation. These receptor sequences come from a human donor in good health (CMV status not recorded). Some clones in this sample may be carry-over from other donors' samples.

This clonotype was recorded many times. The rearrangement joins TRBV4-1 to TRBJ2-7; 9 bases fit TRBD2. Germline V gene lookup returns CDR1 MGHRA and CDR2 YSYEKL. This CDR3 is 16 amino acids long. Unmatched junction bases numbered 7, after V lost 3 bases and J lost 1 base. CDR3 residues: CASSHRAGGLSYEQYF. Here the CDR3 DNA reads TGCGCCAGCAGCCACCGAGCGGGAGGTCTATCCTACGAGCAGTACTTC.

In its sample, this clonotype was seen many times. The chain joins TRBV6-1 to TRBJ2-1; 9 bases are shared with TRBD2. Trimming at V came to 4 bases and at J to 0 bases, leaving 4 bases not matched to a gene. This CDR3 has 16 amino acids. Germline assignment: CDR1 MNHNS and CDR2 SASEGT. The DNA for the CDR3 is TGTGCCAGCAGTGGAATTAGCGGGAGCTCCTACAATGAGCAGTTCTTC. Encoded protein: CASSGISGSSYNEQFF.

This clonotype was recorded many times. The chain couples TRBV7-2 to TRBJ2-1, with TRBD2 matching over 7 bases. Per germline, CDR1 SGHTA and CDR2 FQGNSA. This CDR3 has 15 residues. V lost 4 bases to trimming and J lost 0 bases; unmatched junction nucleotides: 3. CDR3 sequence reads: CASSSLAASYNEQFF. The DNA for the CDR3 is TGTGCCAGCAGCTCCCTAGCGGCCTCCTACAATGAGCAGTTCTTC.

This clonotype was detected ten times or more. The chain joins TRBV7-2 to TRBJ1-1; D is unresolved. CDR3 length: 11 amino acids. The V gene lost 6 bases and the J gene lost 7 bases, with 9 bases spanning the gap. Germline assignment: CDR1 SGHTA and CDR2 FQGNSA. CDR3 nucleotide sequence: TGTGCCAGCAGTCAATCCGGTGAAGCTTTCTTT. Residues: CASSQSGEAFF.

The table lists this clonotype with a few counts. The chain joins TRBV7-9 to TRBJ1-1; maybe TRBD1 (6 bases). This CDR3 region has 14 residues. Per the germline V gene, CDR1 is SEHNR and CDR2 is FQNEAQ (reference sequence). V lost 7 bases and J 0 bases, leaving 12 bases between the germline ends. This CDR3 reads CASKNTGMNTEAFF. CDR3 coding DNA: TGTGCCAGCAAGAACACAGGGATGAACACTGAAGCTTTCTTT.

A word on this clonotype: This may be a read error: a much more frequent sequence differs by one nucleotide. CDR3 loop: CASSYSEIQPQHF. Written as DNA, the CDR3 is TGTGCCAGCAGTTACTCGGAGATTCAGCCCCAGCATTTT. The genes are TRBV6-6 and TRBJ1-5, with unresolved D. CDR1 and CDR2 (germline): MNHNY, SVGAGI (reference sequence). Between the trimmed V and J ends, which lost 0 bases and 6 bases, there was a span of 6 bases. CDR3 size: 13 residues.

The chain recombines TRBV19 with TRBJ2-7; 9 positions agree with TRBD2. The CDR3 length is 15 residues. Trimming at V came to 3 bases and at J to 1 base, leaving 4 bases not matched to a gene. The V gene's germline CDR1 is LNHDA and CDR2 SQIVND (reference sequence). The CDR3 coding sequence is TGTGCCAGTAGTATGACTAGCGGTCCATCCTACGAGCAGTACTTC. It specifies CASSMTSGPSYEQYF.

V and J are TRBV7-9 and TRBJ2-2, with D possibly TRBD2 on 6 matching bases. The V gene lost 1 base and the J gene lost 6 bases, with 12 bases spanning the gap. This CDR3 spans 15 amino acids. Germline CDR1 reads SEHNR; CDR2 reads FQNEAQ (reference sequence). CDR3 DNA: TGTGCCAGCAGCTTAGGACTAGTTTACCCCGGGGAGCTGTTTTTT. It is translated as CASSLGLVYPGELFF.

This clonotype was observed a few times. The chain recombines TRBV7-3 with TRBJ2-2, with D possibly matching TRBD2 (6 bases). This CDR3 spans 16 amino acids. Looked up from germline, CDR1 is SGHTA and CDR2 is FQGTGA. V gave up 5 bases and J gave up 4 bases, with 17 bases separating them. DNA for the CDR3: TGTGCCAGCAGCCCCATGAGGACTACCTTCACCGGGGAGCTGTTTTTT. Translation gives CASSPMRTTFTGELFF.

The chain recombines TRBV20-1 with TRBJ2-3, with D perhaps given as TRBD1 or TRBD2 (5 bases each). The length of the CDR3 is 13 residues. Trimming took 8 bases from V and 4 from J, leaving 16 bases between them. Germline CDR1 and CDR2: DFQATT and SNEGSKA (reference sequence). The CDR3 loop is CSLMGDQADTQYF. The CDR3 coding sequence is TGCAGTTTAATGGGGGATCAGGCAGATACGCAGTATTTT.

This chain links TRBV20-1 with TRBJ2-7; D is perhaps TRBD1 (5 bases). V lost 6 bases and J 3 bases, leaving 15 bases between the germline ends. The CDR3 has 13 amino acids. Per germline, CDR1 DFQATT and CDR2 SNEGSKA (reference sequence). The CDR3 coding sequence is TGCAGTGCAACATCCGTGACAGTCTACGAGCAGTACTTC. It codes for CSATSVTVYEQYF.

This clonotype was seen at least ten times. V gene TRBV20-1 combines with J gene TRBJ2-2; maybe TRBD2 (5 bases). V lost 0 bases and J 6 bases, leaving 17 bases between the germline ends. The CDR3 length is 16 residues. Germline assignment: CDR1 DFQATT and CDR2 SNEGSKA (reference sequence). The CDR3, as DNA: TGCAGTGCTAGAGACCCGACTAAATTTCTGGCCGGGGAGCTGTTTTTT. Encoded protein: CSARDPTKFLAGELFF.